This TCR beta chain was documented in a study of monozygotic twins with inflammatory bowel disease. The CDR3 consists of 15 residues. Germline values: CDR1 LNHDA, CDR2 SQIVND (reference sequence). Regarding this clonotype: Its antigen is as yet unknown.

Overall study findings and caveats: Separate T cell subtypes could not be resolved from one another.

Making cDNA involved eight separate reactions per sample. Each CDR3 protein gets one entry in TCRdb, which reprocessed the 5' RACE reads and gives no DNA. The sample's table shows hundreds of thousands of distinct CDR3 sequences. Sequencing was carried out using blood. The V call is TRBV19, the J call TRBJ2-2. The receptor comes from a human donor with ulcerative colitis or Crohn's disease, or a healthy co-twin of an affected twin (not recorded which). Here the CDR3 reads CASRHSQGRTGELFF.